This is a list of T cell receptor beta chains from one sample in a study of T cells in Graves' hyperthyroidism and ophthalmopathy. TCRdb passed the multiplex PCR reads through MiXCR, listing each CDR3 protein once. Counted here are about 420,000 distinct CDR3 sequences, approximately 14% occurring once; the ten biggest clones make up roughly 7.4%. The specimen was blood. The receptors were gathered from a woman aged 18-29 years with Graves' hyperthyroidism. Both conserved end residues are part of each CDR3. The order of the fields is CDR3 protein, CDR3 DNA, D gene, V gene, clone size, J gene. The D gene is left open where the match is weak. Where a row states a size, it is once, few, many or the class of an expanded clone; other rows omit it.

CDR3aa: CASTQAGGRYNEQFF; CDR3nt: TGTGCCAGCACCCAAGCGGGGGGGCGATACAATGAGCAGTTCTTC; d_gene: TRBD2; v_gene: TRBV7-9; abundance: many; j_gene: TRBJ2-1
CDR3aa: CSADINTDTQYF; CDR3nt: TGCAGCGCTGATATCAACACAGATACGCAGTATTTT; d_gene: -; v_gene: TRBV29-1; abundance: many; j_gene: TRBJ2-3
CDR3aa: CASSRQASYEQYF; CDR3nt: TGTGCCAGCAGCCGACAGGCCAGCTACGAGCAGTACTTC; d_gene: -; v_gene: TRBV5-8; abundance: -; j_gene: TRBJ2-7
CDR3aa: CASSLGTKPGETQYF; CDR3nt: TGTGCCAGCAGTTTGGGGACCAAGCCCGGCGAGACCCAGTACTTC; d_gene: -; v_gene: TRBV12-3/TRBV12-4; abundance: many; j_gene: TRBJ2-5
CDR3aa: CASSPLAGGQDEQFF; CDR3nt: TGTGCCAGCAGTCCACTAGCGGGGGGGCAGGATGAGCAGTTCTTC; d_gene: TRBD2; v_gene: TRBV12-3/TRBV12-4; abundance: -; j_gene: TRBJ2-1
CDR3aa: CAWTLTTAYNEQFF; CDR3nt: TGTGCCTGGACCTTAACGACAGCATACAATGAGCAGTTCTTC; d_gene: -; v_gene: TRBV30; abundance: many; j_gene: TRBJ2-1
CDR3aa: CASSPRTSGGAADTQYF; CDR3nt: TGTGCCAGCAGCCCAAGGACTAGCGGGGGGGCCGCAGATACGCAGTATTTT; d_gene: TRBD2; v_gene: TRBV7-6; abundance: many; j_gene: TRBJ2-3
CDR3aa: CASSPQSGGTQYF; CDR3nt: TGCGCCAGCAGCCCTCAGTCGGGGGGGACCCAGTACTTC; d_gene: TRBD2; v_gene: TRBV5-1; abundance: -; j_gene: TRBJ2-5
CDR3aa: CASSLVPDKYEQYF; CDR3nt: TGTGCCAGCAGCTTAGTTCCGGACAAGTACGAGCAGTACTTC; d_gene: -; v_gene: TRBV7-8; abundance: many; j_gene: TRBJ2-7
CDR3aa: CASSQGETRSPLHF; CDR3nt: TGTGCCAGCAGCCAAGGGGAGACCCGTTCACCCCTCCACTTT; d_gene: -; v_gene: TRBV3-1; abundance: -; j_gene: TRBJ1-6